This section outlines one TCR beta chain sequence together with its context. The antigen remains undetermined. This entry is derived from a study of T cell responses to AZD1222 COVID-19 vaccine. Libraries were prepared by immunoSEQ multiplex PCR; TCRdb keeps only in-frame clonotypes and omits some of them. The sample carries about 180,000 clones, about 91% recorded once. Study-level findings and limits: Variant regions that are unmutated are reportedly the target of nearly half of spike-specific TCRs. Spike-specific TCR breadth and depth were elevated following two AZD1222 doses.

The CDR3 runs 12 residues. V dropped 3 bases and J dropped 10 bases, with 12 bases sitting between them. The germline V gene encodes CDR1 SNHLY and CDR2 FYNNEI. The origin of this receptor is an adult who received the AZD1222 COVID-19 vaccine. The V and J genes are TRBV2 and TRBJ1-1; D is uncertain. Here the sequenced sample was peripheral blood, taken 28 days after the second AZD1222 dose. The CDR3 sequence is CASSDRGIVAFF. For the CDR3, the DNA is TGTGCCAGCAGTGATCGGGGTATTGTAGCTTTCTTT.